Below are 9 T cell receptor beta chains sequenced from a single sample in a study of cytomegalovirus exposure and HLA in healthy donors. The PCR ran on 60 Vbeta and 13 Jbeta primers. Repertoires were generated with immunoSEQ multiplex PCR, while TCRdb's copy carries only in-frame clones and drops some. The repertoire has 150,000 to 200,000 clones, approximately 81% of them found once; the top ten carry 2% to 2.5%. Specimen: PBMCs. Receptors originate from a woman aged 25-40 years in good health and CMV-seronegative.

The chain combines TRBV5-6 with TRBJ2-1, with 8 bases lining up with TRBD2. The J segment lost 3 bases and the V segment lost 1 base, leaving 6 bases of the junction unmatched. CDR1 and CDR2 from the germline V gene are SGHDT and YYEEEE. The CDR3 has 16 residues. In nucleotides, the CDR3 is TGTGCCAGCAGCTTGATGGGGACTAGGGGCTACAATGAGCAGTTCTTC. Translation gives CASSLMGTRGYNEQFF.

The chain carries TRBV7-6 and TRBJ2-3; tentatively, D is TRBD2 (6 bases). Germline V CDR1 and CDR2: SGHVS, FNYEAQ. V was shortened by 6 bases and J by 2 bases, with 18 bases between the two germline ends. The CDR3 covers 16 residues. The chain's CDR3 is CASSLGGRGPTDTQYF. The CDR3 DNA is TGTGCCAGCAGTTTGGGTGGGCGGGGCCCCACAGATACGCAGTATTTT.

The V gene is TRBV27, the J gene TRBJ1-5; 7 positions match TRBD1. V was clipped by 3 bases and J by 2 bases; unmatched bases: 1. Germline V gene lookup returns CDR1 MNHEY and CDR2 SMNVEV (reference sequence). The CDR3 totals 14 residues. The CDR3 sequence is CASSFDRGNQPQHF. The CDR3 DNA is TGTGCCAGCAGTTTCGACAGGGGCAATCAGCCCCAGCATTTT.

The V call is TRBV6-5, the J call TRBJ2-5; D uncertain. Germline loops: CDR1 MNHEY, CDR2 SVGAGI. This CDR3 comprises 14 residues. The V and J ends lost 5 bases and 5 bases respectively, with 15 bases between them. CDR3 region: CASSLGLHGETQYF. Written as DNA, the CDR3 is TGTGCCAGCAGTCTCGGCCTTCACGGGGAGACCCAGTACTTC.

The table lists this clone with a few counts. V and J are TRBV2 and TRBJ1-5, with D possibly TRBD1 on 6 matching bases. This CDR3 comprises 15 residues. Germline lookup yields CDR1 SNHLY and CDR2 FYNNEI. V lost 3 bases to trimming and J lost 0 bases, with 9 bases between them. The CDR3 nucleotides read TGTGCCAGCAGTGACTGGACAGATAGCAATCAGCCCCAGCATTTT. It encodes CASSDWTDSNQPQHF.

The chain has TRBV5-1 and TRBJ2-6, with TRBD1 identical over 7 bases. CDR1 is SGHRS, CDR2 YFSETQ, per germline. The CDR3 runs 17 residues. With V trimmed by 4 bases and J by 0 bases, 7 bases remained unmatched. CDR3 nucleotide sequence: TGCGCCAGCAGCGACGGGACAGCGATCTCTGGGGCCAACGTCCTGACTTTC. Protein sequence: CASSDGTAISGANVLTF.

The chain employs TRBV7-2 and TRBJ2-7; 7 positions agree with TRBD2. The CDR3 runs 15 residues. Germline CDR1 and CDR2: SGHTA and FQGNSA. Losses at the gene ends were 3 bases for V and 3 bases for J; bases not matched to a gene: 8. Written as DNA, the CDR3 is TGTGCCAGCAGCTTGGGGGGGGGAAGTATCTACGAGCAGTACTTC. It translates to CASSLGGGSIYEQYF. The entire variable domain, with the rest obtained from reference TRBV7-2 and TRBJ2-7, is as follows: GAGVSQSPSNKVTEKGKDVELRCDPISGHTALYWYRQSLGQGLEFLIYFQGNSAPDKSGLPSDRFSAERTGGSVSTLTIQRTQQEDSAVYLCASSLGGGSIYEQYFGPGTRLTVT.

This chain connects TRBV28 to TRBJ1-1, with D unresolved. The CDR3 has 13 residues. Germline-derived CDR1 and CDR2 are MDHEN and SYDVKM. V was trimmed by 6 bases and J by 0 bases, leaving 8 bases between them. This CDR3 reads CASSSSVNTEAFF. The DNA for the CDR3 is TGTGCCAGCAGCTCCTCGGTGAACACTGAAGCTTTCTTT.

The chain has TRBV16 and TRBJ2-1; 10 bases are shared with TRBD2. CDR1 and CDR2 (germline): KGHSY, FQNENV. Germline trimming cut 0 bases from V and 5 bases from J; bases unmatched to any gene: 10. The CDR3 has 18 amino acids. The CDR3 is CASSQSPSGSLPNNEQFF. In DNA form, the CDR3 reads TGTGCCAGCAGCCAATCTCCTAGCGGGAGTTTGCCCAACAATGAGCAGTTCTTC.